This is a list of T cell receptor beta chains from one sample in a study of cytomegalovirus exposure and HLA in healthy donors. Only in-frame clones appear in the TCRdb table, and some are missing; sequencing was by immunoSEQ multiplex PCR. The sample holds more than 110,000 clones; just under 85% are singletons and the top ten take roughly 1.4%. The specimen was PBMCs. These receptors originate from a woman in her thirties in good health and CMV-seronegative. The CDR3 runs from the conserved cysteine through the conserved F or W. A D gene is named only where the DNA matches it firmly. Rows give clone size only sometimes, using once, few, many, or a class for an expanded clone.

d_gene: TRBD1; abundance: .; len: 18; j_gene: TRBJ1-2; v_gene: TRBV27; CDR3nt: TGTGCCAGCAGCCCCTACGGCCTGGGACAGGGAAGAAACTATGGCTACACCTTC; CDR3aa: CASSPYGLGQGRNYGYTF
d_gene: .; abundance: .; len: 14; j_gene: TRBJ1-5; v_gene: TRBV6-6; CDR3nt: TGTGCCAGCAGTTACTCGAACCCGACACAGCCCCAGCATTTT; CDR3aa: CASSYSNPTQPQHF
d_gene: .; abundance: few; len: 20; j_gene: TRBJ1-2; v_gene: TRBV30; CDR3nt: TGTGCCTGGAATGTACAAGTGGGCCAGGTACAATCGGTAGGATTCTATGGCTACACCTTC; CDR3aa: CAWNVQVGQVQSVGFYGYTF
d_gene: TRBD1; abundance: .; len: 14; j_gene: TRBJ1-2; v_gene: TRBV7-2; CDR3nt: TGTGCCAGCAGCCCACGACAGGGGCGGGATGGCTACACCTTC; CDR3aa: CASSPRQGRDGYTF
d_gene: TRBD1; abundance: .; len: 16; j_gene: TRBJ2-7; v_gene: TRBV2; CDR3nt: TGTGCCAGCAGTTACCGCGGACAGGGCGATCGCTACGAGCAGTACTTC; CDR3aa: CASSYRGQGDRYEQYF
d_gene: .; abundance: .; len: 15; j_gene: TRBJ1-3; v_gene: TRBV5-8; CDR3nt: TGTGCCAGCAGCTTGCGAGGCGCCTCTGGAAACACCATATATTTT; CDR3aa: CASSLRGASGNTIYF
d_gene: .; abundance: few; len: 12; j_gene: TRBJ1-1; v_gene: TRBV30; CDR3nt: TGTGCCTGGGCCCCCGGGAAAGGGGAAGCTTTCTTT; CDR3aa: CAWAPGKGEAFF
d_gene: TRBD1; abundance: .; len: 14; j_gene: TRBJ2-1; v_gene: TRBV7-2; CDR3nt: TGTGCCAGCAGCCGGGACAGGAGCTACAATGAGCAGTTCTTC; CDR3aa: CASSRDRSYNEQFF
d_gene: .; abundance: .; len: 14; j_gene: TRBJ2-7; v_gene: TRBV7-8; CDR3nt: TGTGCCAGCAGCATACGGGAGACTGTTTACGAGCAGTACTTC; CDR3aa: CASSIRETVYEQYF
d_gene: .; abundance: .; len: 14; j_gene: TRBJ1-2; v_gene: TRBV5-6; CDR3nt: TGTGCCAGCAGCCCAAGGGGGGGATATTATGGCTACACCTTC; CDR3aa: CASSPRGGYYGYTF
d_gene: TRBD1; abundance: .; len: 15; j_gene: TRBJ1-6; v_gene: TRBV19; CDR3nt: TGTGCCAGTAGGCCTGGGGGGACAGGAAATTCACCCCTCCACTTT; CDR3aa: CASRPGGTGNSPLHF
d_gene: TRBD1; abundance: .; len: 14; j_gene: TRBJ2-7; v_gene: TRBV6-4; CDR3nt: TGTGCCAGCAGCGTACAGGGGGTATATAACGAGCAGTACTTC; CDR3aa: CASSVQGVYNEQYF
d_gene: TRBD1; abundance: few; len: 15; j_gene: TRBJ2-3; v_gene: TRBV18; CDR3nt: TGTGCCAGCTCACTCTCGACAGGGGGGACAGATACGCAGTATTTT; CDR3aa: CASSLSTGGTDTQYF
d_gene: .; abundance: .; len: 13; j_gene: TRBJ2-3; v_gene: TRBV11-2; CDR3nt: TGTGCCAGCAGCCCCGCATCGGCAGATACGCAGTATTTT; CDR3aa: CASSPASADTQYF
d_gene: .; abundance: few; len: 14; j_gene: TRBJ1-1; v_gene: TRBV19; CDR3nt: TGTGCCAGTAGTATTAGGGGCGTGGACACTGAAGCTTTCTTT; CDR3aa: CASSIRGVDTEAFF
d_gene: TRBD1; abundance: .; len: 13; j_gene: TRBJ2-5; v_gene: TRBV11-3; CDR3nt: TGTGCCAGCAGCACGACAGGGGTAGAGACCCAGTACTTC; CDR3aa: CASSTTGVETQYF
d_gene: .; abundance: few; len: 13; j_gene: TRBJ1-2; v_gene: TRBV19; CDR3nt: TGTGCCAGTACCTCGAGGTTTAGGTTTGGCTACACCTTC; CDR3aa: CASTSRFRFGYTF
d_gene: .; abundance: once; len: 13; j_gene: TRBJ1-1; v_gene: TRBV18; CDR3nt: TGTGCCAGCTCAACGACTGCAAACACTGAAGCTTTCTTT; CDR3aa: CASSTTANTEAFF
d_gene: TRBD1; abundance: few; len: 14; j_gene: TRBJ2-3; v_gene: TRBV19; CDR3nt: TGTGCCAGTAGCACCAGGGGGCTGGGAGATACGCAGTATTTT; CDR3aa: CASSTRGLGDTQYF